This T cell receptor beta chain was identified in a study of blood T cell repertoires in COVID-19. Germline-derived CDR1 and CDR2 are SGHAT and FQNNGV. The CDR3 covers 15 residues. V lost 0 bases and J 2 bases, leaving 11 bases between the germline ends. For this clone: Within the sample, other DNA sequences also encode this same CDR3.

This table comes from immunoSEQ multiplex PCR, and its TCRdb copy is limited to in-frame clones, with some not included. In the table there are some 100,000 clones, just over 90% of which are singletons. This TCR was recovered from a man aged 50 to 60 with active COVID-19. The sample comprised peripheral blood. The V call is TRBV11-2, the J call TRBJ2-7; D perhaps matches TRBD2 (7 bases). The DNA of the CDR3 is TGTGCCAGCAGCTTAGAAGGGGGAGGGACCTACGAGCAGTACGTC. Encoded protein: CASSLEGGGTYEQYV.